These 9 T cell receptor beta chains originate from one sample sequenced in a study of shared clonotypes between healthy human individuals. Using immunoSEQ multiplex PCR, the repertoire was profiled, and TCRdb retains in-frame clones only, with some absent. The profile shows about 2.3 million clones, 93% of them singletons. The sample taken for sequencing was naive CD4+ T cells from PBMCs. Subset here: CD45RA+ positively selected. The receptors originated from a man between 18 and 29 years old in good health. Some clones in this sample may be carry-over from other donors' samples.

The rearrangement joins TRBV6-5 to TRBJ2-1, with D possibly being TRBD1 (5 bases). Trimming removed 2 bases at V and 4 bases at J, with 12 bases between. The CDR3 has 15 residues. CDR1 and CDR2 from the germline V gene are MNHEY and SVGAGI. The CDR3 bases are TGTGCCAGCAGTTACGGAGCAGGGTTGTACAATGAGCAGTTCTTC. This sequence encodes CASSYGAGLYNEQFF.

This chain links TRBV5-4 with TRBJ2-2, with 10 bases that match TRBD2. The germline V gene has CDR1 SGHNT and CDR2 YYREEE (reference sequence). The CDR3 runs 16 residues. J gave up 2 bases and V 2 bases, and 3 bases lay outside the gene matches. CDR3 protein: CASSFGLAVNTGELFF. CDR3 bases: TGTGCCAGCAGCTTCGGACTAGCGGTTAACACCGGGGAGCTGTTTTTT. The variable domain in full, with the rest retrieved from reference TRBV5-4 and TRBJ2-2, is ETGVTQSPTHLIKTRGQQVTLRCSSQSGHNTVSWYQQALGQGPQFIFQYYREEENGRGNFPPRFSGLQFPNYSSELNVNALELDDSALYLCASSFGLAVNTGELFFGEGSRLTVL.

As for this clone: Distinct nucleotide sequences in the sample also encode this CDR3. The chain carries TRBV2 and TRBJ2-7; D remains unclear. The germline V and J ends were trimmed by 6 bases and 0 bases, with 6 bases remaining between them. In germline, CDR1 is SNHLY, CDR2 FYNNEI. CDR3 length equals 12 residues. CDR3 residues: CASSPGSYEQYF. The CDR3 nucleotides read TGTGCCAGCAGCCCAGGCTCCTACGAGCAGTACTTC.

As DNA, the CDR3 is TGTGCCAGCAGTCGAGCGGGGTACCAAGAGACCCAGTACTTC. Translated: CASSRAGYQETQYF. The chain combines TRBV27 with TRBJ2-5; 7 bases align to TRBD2. V was pared by 5 bases and J by 0 bases, with 3 bases of the junction left unmatched. The CDR3 consists of 14 residues. Germline V lookup: CDR1 MNHEY, CDR2 SMNVEV (reference sequence).

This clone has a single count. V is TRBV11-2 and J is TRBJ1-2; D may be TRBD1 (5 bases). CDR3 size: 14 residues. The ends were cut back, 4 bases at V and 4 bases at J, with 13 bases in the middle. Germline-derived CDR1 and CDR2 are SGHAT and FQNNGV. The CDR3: CASSSGGLGYGYTF. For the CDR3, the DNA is TGTGCCAGCAGCTCGGGGGGGTTGGGCTATGGCTACACCTTC. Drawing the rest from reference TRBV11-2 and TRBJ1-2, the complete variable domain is EAGVAQSPRYKIIEKRQSVAFWCNPISGHATLYWYQQILGQGPKLLIQFQNNGVVDDSQLPKDRFSAERLKGVDSTLKIQPAKLEDSAVYLCASSSGGLGYGYTFGSGTRLTVV.

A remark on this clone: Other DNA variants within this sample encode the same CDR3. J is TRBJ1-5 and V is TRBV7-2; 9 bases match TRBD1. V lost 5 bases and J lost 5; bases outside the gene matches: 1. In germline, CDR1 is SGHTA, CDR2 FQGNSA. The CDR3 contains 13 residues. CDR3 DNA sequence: TGTGCCAGCAGCCGGGACAGGGATCAGCCCCAGCATTTT. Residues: CASSRDRDQPQHF.

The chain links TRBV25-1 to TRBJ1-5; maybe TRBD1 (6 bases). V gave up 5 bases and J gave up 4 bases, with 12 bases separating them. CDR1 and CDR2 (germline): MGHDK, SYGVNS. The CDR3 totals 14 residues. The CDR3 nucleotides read TGTGCCAGCAGTTCCAGGGGTGAAAATCAGCCCCAGCATTTT. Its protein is CASSSRGENQPQHF.

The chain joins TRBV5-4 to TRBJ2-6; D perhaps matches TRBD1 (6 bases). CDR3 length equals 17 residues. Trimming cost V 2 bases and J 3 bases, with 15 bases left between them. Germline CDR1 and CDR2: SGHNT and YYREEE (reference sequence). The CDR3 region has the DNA TGTGCCAGCAGCTTAGGAAATACAGGGCGTGGGGCCAACGTCCTGACTTTC. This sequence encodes CASSLGNTGRGANVLTF.

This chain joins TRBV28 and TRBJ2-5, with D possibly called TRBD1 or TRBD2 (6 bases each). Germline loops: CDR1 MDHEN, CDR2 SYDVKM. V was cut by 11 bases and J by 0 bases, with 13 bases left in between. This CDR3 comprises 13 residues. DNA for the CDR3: TGTGCCGGGGGCCCGGGGGACCAAGAGACCCAGTACTTC. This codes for CAGGPGDQETQYF.